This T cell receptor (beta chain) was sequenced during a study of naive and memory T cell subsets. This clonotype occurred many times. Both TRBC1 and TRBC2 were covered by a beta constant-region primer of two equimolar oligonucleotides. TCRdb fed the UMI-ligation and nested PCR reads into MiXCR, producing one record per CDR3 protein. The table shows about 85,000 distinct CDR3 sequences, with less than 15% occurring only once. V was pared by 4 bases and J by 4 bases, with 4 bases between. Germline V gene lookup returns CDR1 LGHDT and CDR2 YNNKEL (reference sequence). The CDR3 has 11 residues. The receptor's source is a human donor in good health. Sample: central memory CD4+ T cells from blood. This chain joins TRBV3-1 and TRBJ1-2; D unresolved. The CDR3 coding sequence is TGTGCCAGCAGCCCCGGCTATGGCTACACCTTC. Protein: CASSPGYGYTF. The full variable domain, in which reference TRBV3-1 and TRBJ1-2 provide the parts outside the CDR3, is DTAVSQTPKYLVTQMGNDKSIKCEQNLGHDTMYWYKQDSKKFLKIMFSYNNKELIINETVPNRFSPKSPDKAHLNLHINSLELGDSAVYFCASSPGYGYTFGSGTRLTVV.